What follows are 28 T cell receptor beta chains derived from one specimen sequenced in a study of T-cell memory formation after mild COVID-19. Each CDR3 protein gets one entry after TCRdb re-called the 5' RACE reads with MiXCR. The sample lists about 430,000 distinct CDR3 sequences, 20% to 25% occurring once. Specimen: PBMCs or a T cell subset sorted from them (not recorded which). The source is an adult woman who had mild COVID-19 (a few samples of this study predate the infection). Cell type and time point are not known.

The rearrangement links TRBV20-1 to TRBJ1-2, with 9 bases aligning to TRBD1. V dropped 6 bases and J dropped 3; count of bases not matched to a gene: 14. In germline, CDR1 is DFQATT, CDR2 SNEGSKA (reference sequence). CDR3 length: 16 residues. In DNA, the CDR3 is TGCAGTGCATCCCGGCGAGTCTGGGACAGGGACTATGGCTACACCTTC. Translated, it gives CSASRRVWDRDYGYTF.

The gene calls are TRBV13 and TRBJ2-1; D is unresolved. This CDR3 has 13 residues. Trimming took off 7 bases at V and 7 bases at J, with 14 bases between the two ends. Germline V CDR1 and CDR2: PRHDT, FYEKMQ (reference sequence). CDR3 loop: CASTWRGENEQFF. CDR3 coding DNA: TGTGCCAGCACCTGGAGAGGCGAAAATGAGCAGTTCTTC.

V and J are TRBV4-1 and TRBJ1-1; 8 positions agree with TRBD1. The germline V gene has CDR1 MGHRA and CDR2 YSYEKL. J gave up 4 bases and V 8 bases, and 15 bases lay outside the gene matches. The CDR3 is 16 residues long. The chain's CDR3 is CASGANTGGGITEAFF. The CDR3 region has the DNA TGCGCCAGCGGGGCCAACACAGGGGGGGGAATCACTGAAGCTTTCTTT.

This clonotype showed up just a few times. V is TRBV4-2 and J is TRBJ2-3; TRBD1 matches at 11 bases. Germline loops: CDR1 LGHNA, CDR2 YNFKEQ. V was pared by 1 base and J by 4 bases, with 4 bases of the junction left unmatched. This CDR3 has 16 residues. CDR3 DNA: TGTGCCAGCAGCCAAGCTCCGGGACAGGGGGCAGATACGCAGTATTTT. This translates into CASSQAPGQGADTQYF.

There are a few counts of this clonotype. The CDR3, as DNA: TGCAGTGCTAGAGATTTTTTGAAGGGGGCAAATGAAAAACTGTTTTTT. Its translation is CSARDFLKGANEKLFF. The chain has TRBV20-1 and TRBJ1-4; TRBD1 matches 7 bases. The CDR3 spans 16 residues. J gave up 5 bases and V 0 bases, and 9 bases lay outside the gene matches. Germline CDR1 DFQATT, CDR2 SNEGSKA (reference sequence).

This clonotype was seen only a few times. This sequence joins TRBV7-2 and TRBJ2-7; D is undetermined. Trimming removed 1 base at V and 2 bases at J, with 12 bases between. The germline V gene has CDR1 SGHTA and CDR2 FQGNSA. This CDR3 comprises 15 residues. The CDR3 DNA reads TGTGCCAGCAGCTTAGGAGACGTAGGCACCTACGAGCAGTACTTC. Translated: CASSLGDVGTYEQYF.

This clonotype was observed a single time. V gene TRBV7-6 combines with J gene TRBJ2-7; 10 bases align to TRBD1. This CDR3 is built from 14 residues. Germline V gives CDR1 SGHVS, CDR2 FNYEAQ. V gave up 6 bases and J gave up 6 bases; unmatched junction bases: 8. The CDR3 reads CASSASGQGFEQYF. The CDR3 DNA sequence: TGTGCCAGCAGTGCCTCGGGACAGGGGTTCGAGCAGTACTTC. The full variable domain, completed using reference TRBV7-6 and TRBJ2-7, is GAGVSQSPRYKVTKRGQDVALRCDPISGHVSLYWYRQALGQGPEFLTYFNYEAQQDKSGLPNDRFSAERPEGSISTLTIQRTEQRDSAMYRCASSASGQGFEQYFGPGTRLTVT.

This rearrangement joins TRBV12-3 or TRBV12-4 to TRBJ2-3; the match to TRBD2 covers 10 bases. This CDR3 has 16 residues. V gave up 6 bases and J gave up 0 bases; unmatched junction bases: 6. For the CDR3, the DNA is TGTGCCAGCAGGAATAGCGGGGGGCCTAGCACAGATACGCAGTATTTT. It translates to CASRNSGGPSTDTQYF.

There are a few counts of this clonotype. V and J are TRBV20-1 and TRBJ2-7, with TRBD2 identical over 13 bases. CDR1 and CDR2 (germline): DFQATT, SNEGSKA (reference sequence). The junction had 3 bases not matched to a gene; V was cut back by 5 bases and J by 2 bases. This CDR3 contains 14 residues. CDR3 loop: CSAQGLAGTYEQYF. CDR3 nucleotides: TGCAGTGCTCAGGGACTAGCGGGAACCTACGAGCAGTACTTC.

The chain employs TRBV4-2 and TRBJ2-1, with TRBD2 as a possible D gene (5 bases). V lost 8 bases, J lost 0 bases, and 23 bases lay in between. The CDR3 extends over 18 amino acids. Germline V lookup: CDR1 LGHNA, CDR2 YNFKEQ. The CDR3 bases are TGTGCCAGCGATAGCGCTCGAGGAGGAGGTCACTCCTACAATGAGCAGTTCTTC. It yields the protein CASDSARGGGHSYNEQFF.

The V gene is TRBV12-3 or TRBV12-4, the J gene TRBJ2-3; TRBD2 is a possible D gene (5 bases). This CDR3 is built from 14 residues. V gave up 0 bases and J gave up 5 bases, with 9 bases separating them. CDR3 loop: CASSLAGSIDTQYF. Here the CDR3 DNA reads TGTGCCAGCAGTTTAGCGGGGAGTATAGATACGCAGTATTTT.

This rearrangement joins TRBV5-6 to TRBJ2-3, with TRBD2 matching over 8 bases. This CDR3 comprises 18 residues. The V segment lost 1 base and the J segment 0 bases; nucleotides outside the gene matches: 10. Germline V gene lookup returns CDR1 SGHDT and CDR2 YYEEEE. Here the CDR3 DNA reads TGTGCCAGCAGCTTGTACGCGGGAGGCCCGCCTAGCACAGATACGCAGTATTTT. Encoded protein: CASSLYAGGPPSTDTQYF.

V and J are TRBV6-5 and TRBJ2-3; 7 bases are a match to TRBD2. The CDR3 is 17 amino acids. Germline CDR1 MNHEY, CDR2 SVGAGI. The J segment lost 0 bases and the V segment lost 0 bases, leaving 6 bases of the junction unmatched. The CDR3 DNA is TGTGCCAGCAGTTACTCTACTAGCGTGAGTAGCACAGATACGCAGTATTTT. Translation: CASSYSTSVSSTDTQYF.

The chain carries TRBV19 and TRBJ1-5; TRBD1 matches at 7 bases. The germline V gene encodes CDR1 LNHDA and CDR2 SQIVND (reference sequence). The CDR3 length is 15 residues. With 4 bases clipped from V and 5 bases from J, the junction kept 8 bases outside the gene matches. CDR3 nucleotides: TGTGCCAGTAGTACCTGGGACAGATACGATCAGCCCCAGCATTTT. It translates to CASSTWDRYDQPQHF.

The chain employs TRBV29-1 and TRBJ1-1; D may be TRBD1 (5 bases). The V gene's germline CDR1 is SQVTM and CDR2 ANQGSEA. The CDR3 contains 13 residues. V was trimmed by 6 bases and J by 1 base, leaving 12 bases between them. CDR3 DNA: TGCAGCGTCCGGGGCTTACGGAACACTGAAGCTTTCTTT. Its protein is CSVRGLRNTEAFF.

J is TRBJ2-5 and V is TRBV24-1; no reliable D call. Germline CDR1 and CDR2: KGHDR and SFDVKD. The CDR3 covers 14 residues. V lost 2 bases, J lost 3 bases, and 9 bases lay in between. DNA of the CDR3: TGTGCCACCAGTGATTCTAGACTGGAAGAGACCCAGTACTTC. Encoded protein: CATSDSRLEETQYF.

The chain combines TRBV13 with TRBJ2-7; D remains unclear. CDR3 length equals 15 residues. Trimming stripped 0 bases from V and 1 base from J, with 10 bases between. Germline V gene data show CDR1 as PRHDT and CDR2 as FYEKMQ (reference sequence). The CDR3 here is CASSLGAGRSYEQYF. The CDR3 nucleotides read TGTGCCAGCAGCTTAGGAGCTGGGCGGTCCTACGAGCAGTACTTC.

This chain links TRBV6-5 with TRBJ2-5; 8 bases fit TRBD2. The germline gives CDR1 MNHEY, CDR2 SVGAGI. The CDR3 has 13 residues. The ends lost 8 bases at V and 2 bases at J; junction bases unmatched: 4. In DNA form, the CDR3 reads TGTGCCAGCGGGCGGGGGGAACAAGAGACCCAGTACTTC. It codes for CASGRGEQETQYF.

This clonotype was picked up a small number of times. This chain uses TRBV24-1 with TRBJ1-1; D gene uncertain. Germline V gene data show CDR1 as KGHDR and CDR2 as SFDVKD. This CDR3 is built from 14 residues. Trimming took 5 bases from V and 1 from J, leaving 10 bases between them. CDR3 nucleotide sequence: TGTGCCACCAGTGCGGGAGAAAAGAACACTGAAGCTTTCTTT. It is translated as CATSAGEKNTEAFF.

Points on this clonotype: The junction shows a germline mismatch at one end, possibly a read error. This chain connects TRBV7-6 to TRBJ2-2, with D possibly matching TRBD2 (6 bases). The germline V gene encodes CDR1 SGHVS and CDR2 FNYEAQ. The length of the CDR3 is 16 residues. CDR3 residues: CASSFPLAGNSGELFF. CDR3 bases: TGTGCCAGCAGCTTCCCCCTTGCGGGGAACAGCGGGGAGCTGTTTTTT.

A few counts support this clonotype. V and J are TRBV12-3 or TRBV12-4 and TRBJ1-2; no clear D gene. The CDR3 length is 13 residues. With 7 bases removed from V and 4 bases from J, the gap between germline ends came to 13 bases. The CDR3 here is CASTFGEGYGYTF. The CDR3 DNA is TGTGCCAGCACCTTTGGCGAAGGCTATGGCTACACCTTC.

This clonotype has more than one count but fewer than ten. The genes are TRBV5-1 and TRBJ1-1; D is unclear. Germline lookup yields CDR1 SGHRS and CDR2 YFSETQ. The CDR3 has 17 amino acids. Trimming removed 4 bases at V and 1 base at J, with 20 bases between. CDR3 sequence reads: CASSRMVGIAANTEAFF. The CDR3 region has the DNA TGCGCCAGCAGCCGGATGGTGGGTATTGCAGCGAACACTGAAGCTTTCTTT.

This rearrangement joins TRBV7-9 to TRBJ2-3; 11 bases are shared with TRBD2. V lost 4 bases to trimming and J lost 2 bases; unmatched junction nucleotides: 5. Germline values: CDR1 SEHNR, CDR2 FQNEAQ (reference sequence). The CDR3 sequence is 16 residues long. CDR3 sequence: CASSSPGLADTDTQYF. CDR3 sequence (DNA): TGTGCCAGCAGCTCACCGGGACTAGCGGACACAGATACGCAGTATTTT.

This clonotype was detected only a few times. The chain joins TRBV5-1 to TRBJ1-4; D is unresolved. The CDR3 totals 13 residues. V shed 0 bases and J shed 4 bases, with 4 bases lying between them. CDR1 is SGHRS and CDR2 is YFSETQ in the germline V gene. The CDR3 region is CASSLAHNEKLFF. The CDR3 nucleotides are TGCGCCAGCAGCTTGGCTCATAATGAAAAACTGTTTTTT. The whole variable domain, remainder taken from reference TRBV5-1 and TRBJ1-4, is KAGVTQTPRYLIKTRGQQVTLSCSPISGHRSVSWYQQTPGQGLQFLFEYFSETQRNKGNFPGRFSGRQFSNSRSEMNVSTLELGDSALYLCASSLAHNEKLFFGSGTQLSVL.

The table lists this clonotype with a few counts. The chain recombines TRBV4-1 with TRBJ2-1, with 9 bases lining up with TRBD2. CDR3 size: 17 residues. V lost 0 bases to trimming and J lost 2 bases; unmatched junction nucleotides: 5. CDR1 and CDR2 (germline): MGHRA, YSYEKL. The CDR3 protein is CASSQEASGVTYNEQFF. The CDR3 nucleotides are TGCGCCAGCAGCCAAGAAGCTAGCGGGGTCACCTACAATGAGCAGTTCTTC.

This clonotype was seen a handful of times. This rearrangement joins TRBV20-1 to TRBJ2-7; 7 bases are shared with TRBD1. The CDR3 spans 13 residues. Germline CDR1 DFQATT, CDR2 SNEGSKA (reference sequence). The junction had 4 bases not matched to a gene; V was cut back by 1 base and J by 4 bases. DNA for the CDR3: TGCAGTGCTAGAGGTTGGGACAGATACGAGCAGTACTTC. This gives the protein CSARGWDRYEQYF.

The chain employs TRBV12-3 or TRBV12-4 and TRBJ2-1; the D gene is possibly TRBD2 (6 bases). The V end was cut by 4 bases, the J end by 9 bases, with 16 bases between. CDR3 size: 14 residues. The CDR3 is CASSSLGGRSEQFF. Written as DNA, the CDR3 is TGTGCCAGCAGTTCCCTGGGGGGTCGGAGTGAGCAGTTCTTC.

There are many counts of this clonotype. The V and J genes are TRBV6-2 or TRBV6-3 and TRBJ2-1; D possibly corresponds to TRBD2 (7 bases). CDR1 and CDR2 (germline): MNHEY, SVGEGT. Trimming cost V 0 bases and J 6 bases, with 12 bases left between them. The CDR3 length is 15 residues. The CDR3 sequence is CASSYSRGGINEQFF. The CDR3 DNA follows: TGTGCCAGCAGTTACTCGAGGGGGGGGATCAATGAGCAGTTCTTC.